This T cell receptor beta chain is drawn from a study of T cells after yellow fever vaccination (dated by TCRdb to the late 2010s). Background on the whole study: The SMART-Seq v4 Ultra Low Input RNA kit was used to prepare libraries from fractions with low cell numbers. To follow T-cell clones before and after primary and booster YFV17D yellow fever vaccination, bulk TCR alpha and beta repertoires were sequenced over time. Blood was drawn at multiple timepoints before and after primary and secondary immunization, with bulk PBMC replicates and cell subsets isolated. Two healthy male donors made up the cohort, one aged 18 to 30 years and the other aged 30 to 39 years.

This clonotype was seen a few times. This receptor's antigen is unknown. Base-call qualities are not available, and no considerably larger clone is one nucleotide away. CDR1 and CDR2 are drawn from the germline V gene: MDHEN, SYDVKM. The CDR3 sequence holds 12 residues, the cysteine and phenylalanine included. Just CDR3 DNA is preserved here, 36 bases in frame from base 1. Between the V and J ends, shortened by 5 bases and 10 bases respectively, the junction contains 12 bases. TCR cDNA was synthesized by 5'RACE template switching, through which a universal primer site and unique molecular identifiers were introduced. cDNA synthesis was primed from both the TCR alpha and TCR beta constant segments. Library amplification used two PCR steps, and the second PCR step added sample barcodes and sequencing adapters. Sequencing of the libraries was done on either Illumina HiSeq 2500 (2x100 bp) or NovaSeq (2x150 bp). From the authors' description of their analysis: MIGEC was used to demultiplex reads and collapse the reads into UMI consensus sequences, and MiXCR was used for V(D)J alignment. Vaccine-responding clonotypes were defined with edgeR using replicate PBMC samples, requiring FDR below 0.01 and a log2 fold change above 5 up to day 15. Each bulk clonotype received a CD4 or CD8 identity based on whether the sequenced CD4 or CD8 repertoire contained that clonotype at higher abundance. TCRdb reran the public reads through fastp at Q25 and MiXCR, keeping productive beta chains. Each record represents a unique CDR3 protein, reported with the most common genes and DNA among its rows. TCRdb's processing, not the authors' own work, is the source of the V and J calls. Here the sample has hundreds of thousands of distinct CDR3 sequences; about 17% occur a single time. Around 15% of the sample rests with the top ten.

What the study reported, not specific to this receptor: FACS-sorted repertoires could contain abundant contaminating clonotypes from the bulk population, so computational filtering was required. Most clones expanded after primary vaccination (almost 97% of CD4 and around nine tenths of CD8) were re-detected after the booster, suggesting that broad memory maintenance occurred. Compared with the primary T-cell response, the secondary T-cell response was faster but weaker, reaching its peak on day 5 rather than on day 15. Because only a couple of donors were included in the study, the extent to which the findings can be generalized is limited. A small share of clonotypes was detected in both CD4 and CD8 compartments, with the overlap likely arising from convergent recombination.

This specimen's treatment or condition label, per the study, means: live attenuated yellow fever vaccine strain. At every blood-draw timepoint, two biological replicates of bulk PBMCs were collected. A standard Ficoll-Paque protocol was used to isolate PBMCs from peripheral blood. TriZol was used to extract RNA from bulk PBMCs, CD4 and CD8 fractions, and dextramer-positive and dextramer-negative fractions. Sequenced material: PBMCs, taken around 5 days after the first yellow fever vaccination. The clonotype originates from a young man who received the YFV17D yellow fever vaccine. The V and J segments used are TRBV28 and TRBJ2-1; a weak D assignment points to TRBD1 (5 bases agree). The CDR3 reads CASSLRVLEQFF. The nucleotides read TGTGCCAGCAGTCTCAGGGTTTTGGAGCAGTTCTTC.